A selection of T cell receptor beta chains follows, all from one sample in a study of cytomegalovirus exposure and HLA in healthy donors. Libraries were prepared by immunoSEQ multiplex PCR; TCRdb keeps only in-frame clonotypes and omits some of them. This sample has 97,000 or so clones, with approximately 80% found just once. Source material: PBMCs. Every receptor here comes from a male donor in good health and CMV-seropositive. The CDR3 runs from the conserved cysteine through the conserved F or W. A D gene is named only where the DNA matches it firmly. Not every row has a clone size; where given, it reads once, few, many or a size class.

>.|TRBJ2-1|.|TRBV7-3
TGTGCCAGCAGCTGGTCCCCGACTAGGCCTCCGACCTCCTACAATGAGCAGTTCTTC
CASSWSPTRPPTSYNEQFF
>.|TRBJ2-1|TRBD2|TRBV7-2
TGTGCCAGCAGCTTAGGGGGGGAGCGGGACCCACGGCATGAGCAGTTCTTC
CASSLGGERDPRHEQFF
>.|TRBJ1-6|TRBD1|TRBV6-5
TGTGCCAGCAGTTACTCTCTGGACAGGGGGACTTCACCCCTCCACTTT
CASSYSLDRGTSPLHF
>few|TRBJ2-1|.|TRBV28
TGTGCCAGCAGTACGGCGGGGACGTCCTACAATGAGCAGTTCTTC
CASSTAGTSYNEQFF
>.|TRBJ2-1|.|TRBV6-4
TGTGCCAGCAGCCCTACAGGGAGCTCCTACAATGAGCAGTTCTTC
CASSPTGSSYNEQFF
>.|TRBJ2-5|.|TRBV6-5
TGTGCCAGCAATCGAGGACAGAAAGAGACCCAGTACTTC
CASNRGQKETQYF
>.|TRBJ1-6|TRBD1|TRBV9
TGTGCCAGCAGCTTACTCGGGCAGGGGGATTCACCCCTCCACTTT
CASSLLGQGDSPLHF
>.|TRBJ1-2|TRBD1|TRBV9
TGTGCCAGCAGCGTCGTCTCAGGGGGCTATGGCTACACCTTC
CASSVVSGGYGYTF
>.|TRBJ2-5|TRBD1|TRBV5-6
TGTGCCAGCAGCCCGGGACAGGGCCCGGGGGAGACCCAGTACTTC
CASSPGQGPGETQYF
>.|TRBJ1-5|.|TRBV18
TGTGCCAGCTCTATGGGGTATGGCGGGGATCAGCCCCAGCATTTT
CASSMGYGGDQPQHF
>.|TRBJ2-2|.|TRBV28
TGTGCCAGCAGTTTCCCTCCTCTAGCGTCATTCAACACCGGGGAGCTGTTTTTT
CASSFPPLASFNTGELFF
>.|TRBJ2-5|.|TRBV10-3
TGTGCCATCAGTGAGGAGGGGGACAAGAAGACCCAGTACTTC
CAISEEGDKKTQYF
>.|TRBJ2-2|.|TRBV4-3
TGCGCCAGCAGCCCTCAGACAGTTACCGGGGAGCTGTTTTTT
CASSPQTVTGELFF
>.|TRBJ2-7|.|TRBV11-2
TGTGCCAGCAGCTACGGGCGGGGTAGCAGATACGAGCAGTACTTC
CASSYGRGSRYEQYF
>.|TRBJ2-7|TRBD2|TRBV2
TGTGCCAGCAGTGAGGGGGCGGGAGGGCCGTACTTC
CASSEGAGGPYF
>.|TRBJ1-4|TRBD1|TRBV5-4
TGTGCCAGCAGCGGTGGACAGGGGGCAACTAATGAAAAACTGTTTTTT
CASSGGQGATNEKLFF
>.|TRBJ2-4|.|TRBV5-1
TGCGCCAGCAGCTTGCGGGGAGACGACATTCAGTACTTC
CASSLRGDDIQYF
>.|TRBJ1-1|.|TRBV6-6
TGTGCCAGCAGTCCGGGACTAGAAGCTTTCTTT
CASSPGLEAFF
>.|TRBJ1-1|.|TRBV4-1
TGCGCCAGCAGCCAAAGACAGGAATTCGCTGAAGCTTTCTTT
CASSQRQEFAEAFF